The 8 T cell receptor beta chains in this list originate from one sample, sequenced in a study of cytomegalovirus exposure and HLA in healthy donors. With 60 Vbeta and 13 Jbeta primers, the PCR was carried out. Libraries were prepared by immunoSEQ multiplex PCR; TCRdb keeps only in-frame clonotypes and omits some of them. The sample records about 160,000 clones, roughly 79% being singletons. The sequenced sample consisted of PBMCs. Every receptor here comes from a woman between 50 and 59 years old in good health and CMV-seronegative.

The rearrangement joins TRBV28 to TRBJ2-7, with a possible D match to TRBD1 (6 bases). Germline CDR1 is MDHEN and CDR2 is SYDVKM. CDR3 size: 11 residues. The V gene lost 8 bases and the J gene lost 4 bases, with 9 bases spanning the gap. The CDR3 DNA reads TGTGCCAGCTCAGGGGAGTACGAGCAGTACTTC. This gives the protein CASSGEYEQYF. Full variable domain (rest looked up from reference TRBV28 and TRBJ2-7): DVKVTQSSRYLVKRTGEKVFLECVQDMDHENMFWYRQDPGLGLRLIYFSYDVKMKEKGDIPEGYSVSREKKERFSLILESASTNQTSMYLCASSGEYEQYFGPGTRLTVT.

This chain uses TRBV6-5 with TRBJ2-7, with TRBD1 identical over 10 bases. J gave up 5 bases and V 6 bases, and 10 bases lay outside the gene matches. The CDR3 spans 15 residues. The V gene's germline CDR1 is MNHEY and CDR2 SVGAGI. CDR3 DNA: TGTGCCAGCAGGACCCGACAGGGGGCAAAGAACGAGCAGTACTTC. Amino acids: CASRTRQGAKNEQYF.

This rearrangement joins TRBV10-3 to TRBJ2-3; TRBD2 matches 7 bases. CDR3 length: 13 amino acids. Trimming removed 0 bases from V and 10 bases from J; junction bases left unmatched: 4. Germline V gene data show CDR1 as ENHRY and CDR2 as SYGVKD. The CDR3 coding sequence is TGTGCCATCAGTGAGTCGGGGGGGGAGGCGCAGTATTTT. It translates to CAISESGGEAQYF.

This rearrangement joins TRBV6-1 to TRBJ1-1; D remains unclear. V was clipped by 3 bases and J by 0 bases, with 14 bases between them. CDR3 size: 16 residues. Germline loops: CDR1 MNHNS, CDR2 SASEGT. CDR3 sequence reads: CASSDLRGTVNTEAFF. CDR3 sequence (DNA): TGTGCCAGCAGTGACCTCCGGGGAACAGTGAACACTGAAGCTTTCTTT.

The table lists this clone with a count of one. The chain joins TRBV2 to TRBJ1-1, with a weak D call TRBD1 (5 bases). V was pared by 1 base and J by 2 bases, with 11 bases between. Per the germline V gene, CDR1 is SNHLY and CDR2 is FYNNEI. CDR3 size: 15 residues. The CDR3 protein is CASSEEAGQNTEAFF. For the CDR3, the DNA is TGTGCCAGCAGTGAAGAGGCAGGGCAAAACACTGAAGCTTTCTTT.

The J gene is TRBJ2-3, the V gene TRBV5-4; D is possibly TRBD1 (6 bases). The germline V gene encodes CDR1 SGHNT and CDR2 YYREEE (reference sequence). CDR3 length: 14 amino acids. The V end lost 4 bases, the J end lost 3 bases, and 12 bases lay between the germline ends. Here the CDR3 DNA reads TGTGCCAGCAGCGCAGGGCAGGGGACAGATACGCAGTATTTT. The encoded protein is CASSAGQGTDTQYF.

Remarks on this clone: Germline is not matched at one junction end, which may reflect a read error. The V gene is TRBV6-1, the J gene TRBJ2-7; 8 nucleotides agree with TRBD2. The CDR3 is 14 residues long. Germline CDR1 and CDR2: MNHNS and SASEGT. The CDR3 sequence: CASSEGGRGARLDF. For the CDR3, the DNA is TGTGCCAGCAGTGAAGGGGGGCGGGGGGCCCGATTAGATTTC.

The genes are TRBV2 and TRBJ2-5; a possible D gene is TRBD2 (6 bases). The length of the CDR3 is 13 residues. Germline assignment: CDR1 SNHLY and CDR2 FYNNEI. Trimming left V 8 bases short and J 3 bases short, with 13 bases between. The CDR3 region is CASRRWGEETQYF. The CDR3 nucleotides read TGTGCCAGCCGTCGGTGGGGGGAAGAGACCCAGTACTTC. The variable domain in full, with the rest retrieved from reference TRBV2 and TRBJ2-5, is EPEVTQTPSHQVTQMGQEVILRCVPISNHLYFYWYRQILGQKVEFLVSFYNNEISEKSEIFDDQFSVERPDGSNFTLKIRSTKLEDSAMYFCASRRWGEETQYFGPGTRLLVL.